One sample yielded the 2 T cell receptor beta chains listed below, sequenced in a study of CD8 T cells in ankylosing spondylitis. From the 5' RACE reads, TCRdb called clonotypes with MiXCR, one entry per CDR3 protein. The table lists under 150,000 distinct CDR3 sequences, about an eighth of them singletons, with roughly 4.5% in the top ten. Sample: blood, either unsorted or a sorted T cell fraction (not recorded which). The receptors were gathered from a female donor with ankylosing spondylitis or in good health (not recorded which).

V usage is TRBV5-1 and J usage is TRBJ1-2; possibly TRBD1 for D (5 bases). This CDR3 region has 15 residues. Germline lookup yields CDR1 SGHRS and CDR2 YFSETQ. Trimming left V 4 bases short and J 1 base short, with 14 bases between. CDR3 DNA sequence: TGCGCCAGCAGCGCCGAGGGGCTCCATAACTATGGCTACACCTTC. Protein: CASSAEGLHNYGYTF.

With respect to this clonotype: A single base separates this from a much larger clone, so it may be a read error. The rearrangement joins TRBV20-1 to TRBJ1-5; D is unresolved. This CDR3 spans 12 amino acids. Germline CDR1 DFQATT, CDR2 SNEGSKA (reference sequence). The chain's CDR3 is CSAIDYNHPQHF. The CDR3 DNA follows: TGCAGTGCTATTGACTACAATCACCCCCAGCATTTT.